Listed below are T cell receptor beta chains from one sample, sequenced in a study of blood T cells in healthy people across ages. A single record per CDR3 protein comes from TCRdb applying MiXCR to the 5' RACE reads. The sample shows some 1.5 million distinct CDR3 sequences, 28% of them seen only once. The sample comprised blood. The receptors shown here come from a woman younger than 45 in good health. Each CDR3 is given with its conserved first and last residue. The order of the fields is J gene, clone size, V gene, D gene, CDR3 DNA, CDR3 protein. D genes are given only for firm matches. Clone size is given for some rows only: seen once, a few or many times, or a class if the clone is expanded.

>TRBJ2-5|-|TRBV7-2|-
TGTGCCAGCAGCAAGGGGTGGGGGCAGATGGAGACCCAGTACTTC
CASSKGWGQMETQYF
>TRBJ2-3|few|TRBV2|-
TGTGCCAGCAGTTTTAAGTCCGTTTCCGGCACAGATACGCAGTATTTT
CASSFKSVSGTDTQYF
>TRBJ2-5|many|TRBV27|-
TGTGCCAGCAGTTTAAATATGGAGGACCAAGAGACCCAGTACTTC
CASSLNMEDQETQYF
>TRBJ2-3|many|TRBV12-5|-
TGTGCTAGTGGGCCCCAGGTAGTCGGCACAGATACGCAGTATTTT
CASGPQVVGTDTQYF
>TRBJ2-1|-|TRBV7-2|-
TGTGCCAGCAGCCTATACAGGTCGGGGAACGTGGGTGAGCAGTTCTTC
CASSLYRSGNVGEQFF
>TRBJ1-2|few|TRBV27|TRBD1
TGTGCCAGCAGTTTACAAGGGGACAGTAACTATGGCTACACCTTC
CASSLQGDSNYGYTF
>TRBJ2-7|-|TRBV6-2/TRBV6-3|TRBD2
TGTGCCAGCAGCCAAATGACTAGCGGGGACGTCTACGAGCAGTACTTC
CASSQMTSGDVYEQYF
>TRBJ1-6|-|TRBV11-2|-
TGTGCCAGTAGACTACGGGGGGAGAATTCACCCCTCCACTTT
CASRLRGENSPLHF
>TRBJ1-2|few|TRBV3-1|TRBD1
TGTGCCAGCAGCCACTCGGACAGGGATTATGGCTACACCTTC
CASSHSDRDYGYTF
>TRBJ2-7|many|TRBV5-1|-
TGCGCCAGCAGCCAGGGGCTGGGACCCAAGTCCTACGAGCAGTACTTC
CASSQGLGPKSYEQYF
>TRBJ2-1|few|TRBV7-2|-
TGTGCCAGCAGCTCGGGACTCATCGTACCTCTGAAGTTCTTC
CASSSGLIVPLKFF
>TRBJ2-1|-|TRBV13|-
TGTGCCAGCAGCTCAGGAGGCAAACATAGGGAGCAGTTCTTC
CASSSGGKHREQFF
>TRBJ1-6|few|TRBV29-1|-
TGCAGCGTTGAAGTAGGGGCTAATTCACCCCTCCACTTT
CSVEVGANSPLHF
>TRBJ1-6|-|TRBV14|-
TGTGCCAGCAGCGCAAGTTTGGCCCTCCACTTT
CASSASLALHF
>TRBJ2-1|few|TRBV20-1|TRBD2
TGCAGTGCGACACTAGCGGAGCGGAGGAATGAGCAGTTCTTC
CSATLAERRNEQFF
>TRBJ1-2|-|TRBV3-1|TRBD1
TGTGCCAGCAGCCAAGAGGACAGGGGGAACTATGGCTACACCTTC
CASSQEDRGNYGYTF
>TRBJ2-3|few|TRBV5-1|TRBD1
TGCGCCAGCAGCTTGCGGGACAGTAGCACAGATACGCAGTATTTT
CASSLRDSSTDTQYF
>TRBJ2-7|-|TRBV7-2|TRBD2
TGTGCCAGCAGCCGAGCGATTAGCGGGGGTCTAGAAGAGCAGTACTTC
CASSRAISGGLEEQYF
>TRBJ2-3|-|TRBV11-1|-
TGTGCCACTTCGGAGGCAGATACGCAGTATTTT
CATSEADTQYF
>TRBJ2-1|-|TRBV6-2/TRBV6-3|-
TGTGCCAGCAGCCCAATGGTCCACAATGAGCAGTTCTTC
CASSPMVHNEQFF
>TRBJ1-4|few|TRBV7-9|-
TGTGCCAGCAGCGCTGGGAATCCAACTAATGAAAAACTGTTTTTT
CASSAGNPTNEKLFF
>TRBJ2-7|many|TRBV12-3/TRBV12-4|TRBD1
TGTGCCAGCAGTTTCGACAGGGAAACCTACGAGCAGTACTTC
CASSFDRETYEQYF
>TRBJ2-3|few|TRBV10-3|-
TGTGCCATCAGTGAGTACGCAGATACGCAGTATTTT
CAISEYADTQYF
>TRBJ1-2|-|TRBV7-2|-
TGTGCCAGCAGCCCGACCCCTTGGGGCTACACCTTC
CASSPTPWGYTF
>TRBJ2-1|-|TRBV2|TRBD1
TGTGCCACCTTGGGGACAGTAGTAGACAATGAGCAGTTCTTC
CATLGTVVDNEQFF
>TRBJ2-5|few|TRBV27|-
TGTGCCAGCTGGCCGGGGGAGACCCAGTACTTC
CASWPGETQYF
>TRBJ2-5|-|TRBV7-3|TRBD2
TGTGCCAGCGGCTTGGGGAGACCAGCGGGGACCCAAGAGACCCAGTACTTC
CASGLGRPAGTQETQYF
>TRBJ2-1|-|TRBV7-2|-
TGTGCCAGCAGCTCCTTAGGACGCGCAATAGAGCAGTTCTTC
CASSSLGRAIEQFF
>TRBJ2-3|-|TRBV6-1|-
TGTGCCAGCAATAGCGAGGATAGCACAGATACGCAGTATTTT
CASNSEDSTDTQYF
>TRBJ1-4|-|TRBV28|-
TGTGCCAGCAGTAACTGCAGTGTCGTGTGGGGGTGTCGAGAAAAACTGTTTTTT
CASSNCSVVWGCREKLFF
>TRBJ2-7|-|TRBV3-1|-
TGTGCCAGCAGCCAAGATCTCAAAGTAGCTTACTACGAGCAGTACTTC
CASSQDLKVAYYEQYF
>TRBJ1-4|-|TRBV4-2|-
TGTGCCAGCAGCCAAGAATCCCCGAATGAAAAACTGTTTTTT
CASSQESPNEKLFF
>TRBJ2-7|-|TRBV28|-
TGTGCCAGCAGTCCCGACCCTAGGGTCTACGAGCAGTACTTC
CASSPDPRVYEQYF
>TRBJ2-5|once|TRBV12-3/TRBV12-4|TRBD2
TGTGCCAGCAGTAAAACCGGGACTAGCGGGAGCAGCTACGGGCAGTACTTC
CASSKTGTSGSSYGQYF
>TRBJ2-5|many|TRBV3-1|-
TGTGCCAGCAGCCAAGACAGGGGAGGGCAGTACTTC
CASSQDRGGQYF
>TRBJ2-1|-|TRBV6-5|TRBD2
TGTGCCAGCAGTTACGCGGGAGATAGGCGGGATGAGCAGTTCTTC
CASSYAGDRRDEQFF
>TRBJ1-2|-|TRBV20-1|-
TGCAGTGCTAGAGATTTGCTGCAGGGGCAATTCTATGGCTACACCTTC
CSARDLLQGQFYGYTF
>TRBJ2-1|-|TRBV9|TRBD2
TGTGCCAGCAGCGTAGGTCTAGCGGGAGTGGGTTCAAATGAGCGGTTCTTC
CASSVGLAGVGSNERFF
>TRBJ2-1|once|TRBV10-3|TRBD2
TGTGCCATCAGTGAGCCCGGGCGGGGGGGCGACAATGAGCAGTTCTTC
CAISEPGRGGDNEQFF
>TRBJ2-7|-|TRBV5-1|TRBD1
TGCGCCGGCAGCGAGGGACAGGGGGGCTACGAGCAGTACTTC
CAGSEGQGGYEQYF
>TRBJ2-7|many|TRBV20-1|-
TGCAGTGCTAGTGATAGGGGCGTGGGCGAGCAGTACTTC
CSASDRGVGEQYF
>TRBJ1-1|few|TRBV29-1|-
TGCAGCGTCCATCTTTTCTGGGGTACGGCTGAAGCTTTCTTT
CSVHLFWGTAEAFF
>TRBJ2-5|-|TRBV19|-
TGTGCCAGTAGTATGCCATACTCGGAGGTTGAGTACTTC
CASSMPYSEVEYF
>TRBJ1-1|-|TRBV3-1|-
TGTGCCAGCAGCCATATCAACTCAGGACGGGCTTTCTTT
CASSHINSGRAFF
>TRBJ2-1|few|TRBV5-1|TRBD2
TGCGCCAGCAGCTCTACCATGGGGGGGCTAGCGGGATCAATTAACTACAATGAGCAGTTCTTC
CASSSTMGGLAGSINYNEQFF
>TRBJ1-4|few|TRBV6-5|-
TGTGCCAGCAGTCAGGACAGAAGTGCAACTAATGAAAAACTGTTTTTT
CASSQDRSATNEKLFF
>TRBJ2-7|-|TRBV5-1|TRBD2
TGCGCCAGCAGCCCCTCTACTAGCGGGGCCCGCTACGAGCAGTACTTC
CASSPSTSGARYEQYF
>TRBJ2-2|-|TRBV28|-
TGTGCCAGCGAAACGACGAACACCGGGGAGCTGTTTTTT
CASETTNTGELFF
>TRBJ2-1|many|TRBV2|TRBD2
TGTGCCAGCGGACTGACTAGCGGGAGGCTCAATGAGCAGTTCTTC
CASGLTSGRLNEQFF
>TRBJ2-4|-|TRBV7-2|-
TGTGCCAGCAGCTTAGGTGGGGACCTACTCGTGCAGTACTTC
CASSLGGDLLVQYF
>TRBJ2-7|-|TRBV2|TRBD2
TGTGCCATCAGATGGGAGGGCGAGCAGTACTTC
CAIRWEGEQYF
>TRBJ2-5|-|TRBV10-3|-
TGTGCCATCAGTGACTACACACAAGAGACCCAGTACTTC
CAISDYTQETQYF
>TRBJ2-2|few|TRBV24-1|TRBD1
TGTGCCACCTCTCGACAGGGCACCGGGGAGCTGTTTTTT
CATSRQGTGELFF
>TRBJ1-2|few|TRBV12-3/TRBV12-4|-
TGTGCCAGCAGACACACTGGGATCTATGGCTACACCTTC
CASRHTGIYGYTF
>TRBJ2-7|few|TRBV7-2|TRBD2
TGTGCCAGCTCCCTCCGGGGACTACCCTCCTACGAGCAGTACTTC
CASSLRGLPSYEQYF
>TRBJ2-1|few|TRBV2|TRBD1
TGTGCCAGTCGACCGGGACAGGGGGTGCATGAGCAGTTCTTC
CASRPGQGVHEQFF
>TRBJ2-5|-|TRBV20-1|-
TGCAGTGCTAGACCCTGGAATCCCGGCAATGAGCAGTACTTC
CSARPWNPGNEQYF
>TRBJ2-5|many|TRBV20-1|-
TGCAGTGCTCAGGCAGGGCAGACCCAGTACTTC
CSAQAGQTQYF
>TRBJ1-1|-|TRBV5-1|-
TGCGCCAGCAGCTTTGAGATGGATGAAGCTTTCTTT
CASSFEMDEAFF